The rows below give T cell receptor beta chains drawn from one sample of a study of blood T cells in healthy people across ages. MiXCR, run by TCRdb on the 5' RACE reads, gives a single entry per CDR3 protein. This repertoire shows 800,000 to 950,000 distinct CDR3 sequences, roughly 40% found once; its top ten account for 10% to 15%. Sequenced input: blood. These receptor sequences come from a man younger than 35 in good health. Each CDR3 is given with its conserved first and last residue. Fields, in order: CDR3 protein, CDR3 DNA, clone size, D gene, J gene, V gene. The D gene is left open where the match is weak. Clone sizes are given selectively: once, few, many, or a class where the clone is expanded.

CDR3aa: CASSKEGPRLTYGYTF
CDR3nt: TGTGCCAGCAGCAAAGAAGGACCCCGGCTTACCTATGGCTACACCTTC
abundance: few
d_gene: .
j_gene: TRBJ1-2
v_gene: TRBV21-1

CDR3aa: CSASSLTANTEAFF
CDR3nt: TGCAGTGCTAGTTCTTTGACAGCGAACACTGAAGCTTTCTTT
abundance: .
d_gene: .
j_gene: TRBJ1-1
v_gene: TRBV20-1

CDR3aa: CASSHAGPSTNEQFF
CDR3nt: TGCGCCAGCAGCCATGCAGGGCCATCTACAAATGAGCAGTTCTTC
abundance: few
d_gene: .
j_gene: TRBJ2-1
v_gene: TRBV4-3

CDR3aa: CASSWTGTSYGYTF
CDR3nt: TGTGCCAGCAGTTGGACAGGGACGAGCTATGGCTACACCTTC
abundance: .
d_gene: TRBD1
j_gene: TRBJ1-2
v_gene: TRBV28

CDR3aa: CASSLQTGPSHGYTF
CDR3nt: TGTGCCAGCAGCCTCCAGACAGGGCCCTCGCATGGCTACACCTTC
abundance: once
d_gene: TRBD1
j_gene: TRBJ1-2
v_gene: TRBV7-9

CDR3aa: CASSTSRGNTEAFF
CDR3nt: TGTGCCAGTAGTACTTCCAGGGGGAACACTGAAGCTTTCTTT
abundance: .
d_gene: .
j_gene: TRBJ1-1
v_gene: TRBV19

CDR3aa: CATLFGGEGTEAFF
CDR3nt: TGTGCCACTCTCTTCGGGGGGGAGGGGACTGAAGCTTTCTTT
abundance: few
d_gene: .
j_gene: TRBJ1-1
v_gene: TRBV10-3

CDR3aa: CSASTAGVTDTQYF
CDR3nt: TGCAGTGCTTCTACAGCGGGGGTGACAGATACGCAGTATTTT
abundance: few
d_gene: TRBD2
j_gene: TRBJ2-3
v_gene: TRBV20-1

CDR3aa: CASSLAPAGRTDTQYF
CDR3nt: TGCGCCAGCAGCTTGGCGCCAGCGGGACGCACAGATACGCAGTATTTT
abundance: .
d_gene: TRBD2
j_gene: TRBJ2-3
v_gene: TRBV5-1

CDR3aa: CASSRRTGLQETQYF
CDR3nt: TGTGCCAGCAGCAGACGGACAGGACTCCAAGAGACCCAGTACTTC
abundance: many
d_gene: TRBD1
j_gene: TRBJ2-5
v_gene: TRBV7-2

CDR3aa: CASSLDGLAGEQYF
CDR3nt: TGTGCCAGCAGTTTAGATGGACTAGCAGGGGAGCAGTACTTC
abundance: .
d_gene: TRBD2
j_gene: TRBJ2-7
v_gene: TRBV12-3/TRBV12-4

CDR3aa: CASSQDTGLVGYEQYF
CDR3nt: TGCGCCAGCAGCCAAGATACGGGGCTAGTGGGGTACGAGCAGTACTTC
abundance: .
d_gene: .
j_gene: TRBJ2-7
v_gene: TRBV4-3

CDR3aa: CASFLGRTVQETQYF
CDR3nt: TGTGCCAGCTTCCTTGGCCGGACAGTTCAAGAGACCCAGTACTTC
abundance: .
d_gene: .
j_gene: TRBJ2-5
v_gene: TRBV2

CDR3aa: CAWSRDLSIQYF
CDR3nt: TGTGCCTGGAGTCGTGATCTGAGCATTCAGTACTTC
abundance: .
d_gene: .
j_gene: TRBJ2-4
v_gene: TRBV30

CDR3aa: CASKHRGRGLQETQYF
CDR3nt: TGTGCCAGCAAACACCGGGGCCGGGGCCTCCAAGAGACCCAGTACTTC
abundance: .
d_gene: .
j_gene: TRBJ2-5
v_gene: TRBV12-3/TRBV12-4

CDR3aa: CAISQGQGRVSNQPQHF
CDR3nt: TGTGCCATCAGCCAGGGACAGGGGAGGGTAAGCAATCAGCCCCAGCATTTT
abundance: few
d_gene: TRBD1
j_gene: TRBJ1-5
v_gene: TRBV10-3

CDR3aa: CSARVPGQGFEAFF
CDR3nt: TGCAGTGCTAGAGTACCGGGACAGGGGTTTGAAGCTTTCTTT
abundance: .
d_gene: TRBD1
j_gene: TRBJ1-1
v_gene: TRBV20-1

CDR3aa: CASSPPEGGLYYGYTF
CDR3nt: TGTGCCAGCTCACCACCCGAAGGGGGCCTGTACTATGGCTACACCTTC
abundance: few
d_gene: TRBD1
j_gene: TRBJ1-2
v_gene: TRBV18

CDR3aa: CASSSSRDSGYNEQYF
CDR3nt: TGTGCCAGCAGTTCCTCCCGGGACTCGGGGTACAATGAGCAGTACTTC
abundance: .
d_gene: .
j_gene: TRBJ2-5
v_gene: TRBV12-3/TRBV12-4

CDR3aa: CSARDKGFTDTQYF
CDR3nt: TGCAGTGCTAGAGATAAGGGTTTCACAGATACGCAGTATTTT
abundance: many
d_gene: .
j_gene: TRBJ2-3
v_gene: TRBV20-1

CDR3aa: CASTRQGAPHEQYF
CDR3nt: TGTGCCAGCACCCGACAGGGGGCGCCCCACGAGCAGTACTTC
abundance: .
d_gene: TRBD1
j_gene: TRBJ2-7
v_gene: TRBV27

CDR3aa: CASSDSGTATGANVLTF
CDR3nt: TGTGCCAGCAGTGACTCCGGGACCGCCACTGGGGCCAACGTCCTGACTTTC
abundance: .
d_gene: .
j_gene: TRBJ2-6
v_gene: TRBV25-1

CDR3aa: CASSWADGNTEAFF
CDR3nt: TGCGCCAGCAGCTGGGCGGACGGGAACACTGAAGCTTTCTTT
abundance: few
d_gene: .
j_gene: TRBJ1-1
v_gene: TRBV5-1

CDR3aa: CATSDLPGQPQHF
CDR3nt: TGTGCCACCAGTGACCTCCCCGGTCAGCCCCAGCATTTT
abundance: few
d_gene: .
j_gene: TRBJ1-5
v_gene: TRBV24-1

CDR3aa: CSAKDPWGYSNQPQHF
CDR3nt: TGCAGTGCTAAGGACCCTTGGGGGTATAGCAATCAGCCCCAGCATTTT
abundance: .
d_gene: .
j_gene: TRBJ1-5
v_gene: TRBV20-1

CDR3aa: CSARPVVGTNEKLFF
CDR3nt: TGCAGTGCTAGACCGGTTGTGGGTACTAATGAAAAACTGTTTTTT
abundance: .
d_gene: .
j_gene: TRBJ1-4
v_gene: TRBV20-1

CDR3aa: CASSLGGGISTDTQYF
CDR3nt: TGTGCCAGCAGTTTAGGGGGCGGAATAAGCACAGATACGCAGTATTTT
abundance: .
d_gene: .
j_gene: TRBJ2-3
v_gene: TRBV12-3/TRBV12-4

CDR3aa: CASSSLGQGLNYGYTF
CDR3nt: TGTGCCAGCAGTAGTCTCGGACAGGGATTAAACTATGGCTACACCTTC
abundance: many
d_gene: TRBD1
j_gene: TRBJ1-2
v_gene: TRBV27

CDR3aa: CASSLTSGEANEQFF
CDR3nt: TGTGCCAGCAGCCTAACTAGCGGGGAGGCTAATGAGCAGTTCTTC
abundance: .
d_gene: TRBD2
j_gene: TRBJ2-1
v_gene: TRBV27

CDR3aa: CSVEMATDTQYF
CDR3nt: TGCAGCGTTGAAATGGCCACAGATACGCAGTATTTT
abundance: many
d_gene: .
j_gene: TRBJ2-3
v_gene: TRBV29-1

CDR3aa: CSAVKAGAYNEQYF
CDR3nt: TGCAGTGCTGTGAAAGCGGGGGCTTACAATGAGCAGTACTTC
abundance: few
d_gene: TRBD2
j_gene: TRBJ2-7
v_gene: TRBV20-1

CDR3aa: CSVEVRRGDGYTF
CDR3nt: TGCAGCGTTGAAGTTCGGAGGGGAGATGGCTACACCTTC
abundance: few
d_gene: .
j_gene: TRBJ1-2
v_gene: TRBV29-1

CDR3aa: CASSYFSGAHTEAFF
CDR3nt: TGTGCCAGCAGTTACTTCTCGGGGGCGCACACTGAAGCTTTCTTT
abundance: .
d_gene: .
j_gene: TRBJ1-1
v_gene: TRBV6-6

CDR3aa: CSVEGTADEQFF
CDR3nt: TGCAGCGTTGAAGGCACCGCCGATGAGCAGTTCTTC
abundance: .
d_gene: .
j_gene: TRBJ2-1
v_gene: TRBV29-1

CDR3aa: CASTDRAEAFF
CDR3nt: TGTGCCAGCACCGACAGGGCGGAAGCTTTCTTT
abundance: .
d_gene: TRBD1
j_gene: TRBJ1-1
v_gene: TRBV6-2/TRBV6-3

CDR3aa: CASSPGPGQYF
CDR3nt: TGTGCCAGCAGCCCAGGCCCAGGGCAGTATTTT
abundance: .
d_gene: .
j_gene: TRBJ2-3
v_gene: TRBV6-6